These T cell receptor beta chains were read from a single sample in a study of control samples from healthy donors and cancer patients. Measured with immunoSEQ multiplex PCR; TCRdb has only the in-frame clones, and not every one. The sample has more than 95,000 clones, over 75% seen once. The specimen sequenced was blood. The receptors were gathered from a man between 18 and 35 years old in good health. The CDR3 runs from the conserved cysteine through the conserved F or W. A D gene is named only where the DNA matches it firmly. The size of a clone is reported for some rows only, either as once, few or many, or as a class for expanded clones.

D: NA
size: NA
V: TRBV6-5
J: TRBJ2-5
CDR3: CASSSQGETQYF
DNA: TGTGCCAGCAGTTCTCAGGGGGAGACCCAGTACTTC

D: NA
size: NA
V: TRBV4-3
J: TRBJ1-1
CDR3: CASSQDRNTEAFF
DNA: TGCGCCAGCAGCCAAGATAGGAACACTGAAGCTTTCTTT

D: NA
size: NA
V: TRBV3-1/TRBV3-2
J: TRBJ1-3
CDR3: CASSQRWLSGNTIYF
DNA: TGTGCCAGCAGCCAGAGGTGGCTCTCTGGAAACACCATATATTTT

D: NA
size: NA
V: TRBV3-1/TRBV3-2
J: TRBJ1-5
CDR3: CASSQDTTANRPQHF
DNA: TGTGCCAGCAGCCAAGATACGACAGCCAATCGGCCCCAGCATTTT

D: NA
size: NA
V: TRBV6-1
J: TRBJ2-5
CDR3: CASSEAPSGARRGETQYF
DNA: TGTGCCAGCAGTGAAGCTCCTTCAGGGGCTCGACGTGGAGAGACCCAGTACTTC

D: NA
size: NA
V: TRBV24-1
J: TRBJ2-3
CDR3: CATSDSAAPSDTDTQYF
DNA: TGTGCCACCAGTGATTCCGCAGCGCCAAGTGACACAGATACGCAGTATTTT

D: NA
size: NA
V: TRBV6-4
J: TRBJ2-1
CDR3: CASSDLTGPSYNEQFF
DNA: TGTGCCAGCAGTGACTTAACAGGGCCTTCCTACAATGAGCAGTTCTTC

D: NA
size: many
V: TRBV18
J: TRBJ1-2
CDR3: CASSPSTGSLYTF
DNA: TGTGCCAGCTCACCCTCGACCGGGTCCCTTTACACCTTC

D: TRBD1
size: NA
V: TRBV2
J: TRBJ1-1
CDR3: CATQGGVRTEAFF
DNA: TGTGCCACCCAGGGGGGGGTTCGCACTGAAGCTTTCTTT

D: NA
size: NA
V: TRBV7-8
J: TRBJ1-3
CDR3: CASSRTIRDSGNTIYF
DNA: TGTGCCAGCAGCAGGACCATTCGGGACTCCGGAAACACCATATATTTT

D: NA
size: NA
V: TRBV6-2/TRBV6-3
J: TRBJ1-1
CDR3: CASSYSGLNTEAFF
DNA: TGTGCCAGCAGTTATTCGGGATTGAACACTGAAGCTTTCTTT

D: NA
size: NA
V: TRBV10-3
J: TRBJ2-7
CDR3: CAINPGISYEQYF
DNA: TGTGCCATCAATCCTGGGATCTCTTACGAGCAGTACTTC

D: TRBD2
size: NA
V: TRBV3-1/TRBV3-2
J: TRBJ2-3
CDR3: CASSRGQAGGPRLDTQYF
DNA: TGTGCCAGCAGCCGGGGCCAAGCGGGAGGGCCCCGGCTAGATACGCAGTATTTT

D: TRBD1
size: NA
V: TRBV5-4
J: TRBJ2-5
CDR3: CASSWDRGGSKETQYF
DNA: TGTGCCAGCAGCTGGGACAGGGGAGGCTCCAAAGAGACCCAGTACTTC

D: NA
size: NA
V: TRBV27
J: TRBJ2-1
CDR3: CASSPPRGYAGNEQFF
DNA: TGTGCCAGCAGCCCTCCACGAGGTTATGCCGGGAATGAGCAGTTCTTC

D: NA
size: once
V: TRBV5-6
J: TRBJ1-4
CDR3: CASSLNALPGEKLFF
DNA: TGTGCCAGCAGCTTAAATGCACTACCGGGGGAAAAACTGTTTTTT

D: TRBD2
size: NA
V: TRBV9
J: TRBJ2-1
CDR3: CASSVASGGSRDEQFF
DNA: TGTGCCAGCAGCGTAGCCAGCGGCGGGAGTAGGGATGAGCAGTTCTTC

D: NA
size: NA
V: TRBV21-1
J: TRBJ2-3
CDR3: CASSKECLGVPTDTQYF
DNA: TGTGCCAGCAGCAAAGAGTGCCTAGGGGTGCCAACAGATACGCAGTATTTT

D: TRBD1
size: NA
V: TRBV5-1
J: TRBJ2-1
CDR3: CASGPGTGGPYNEQFF
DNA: TGCGCCAGCGGACCCGGGACAGGGGGCCCTTACAATGAGCAGTTCTTC

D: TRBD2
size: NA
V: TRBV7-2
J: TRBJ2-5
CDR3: CASSHGRTRGTTQYF
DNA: TGTGCCAGCAGCCATGGGAGGACTAGGGGTACAACCCAGTACTTC

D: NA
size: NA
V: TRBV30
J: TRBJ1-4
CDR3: CAWGRTEKLFF
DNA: TGTGCCTGGGGACGGACGGAAAAACTGTTTTTT

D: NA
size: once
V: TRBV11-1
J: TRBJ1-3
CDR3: CASTTRDRFSGNTIYF
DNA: TGTGCCAGCACCACCCGGGACCGGTTCTCTGGAAACACCATATATTTT

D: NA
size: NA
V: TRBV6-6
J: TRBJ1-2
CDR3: CASSYSLALFVGYTF
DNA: TGTGCCAGCAGTTACTCGTTGGCGTTGTTTGTTGGCTACACCTTC

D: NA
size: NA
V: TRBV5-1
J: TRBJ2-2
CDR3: CASSIGHSTGELFF
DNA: TGCGCCAGCAGTATTGGACATTCCACCGGGGAGCTGTTTTTT

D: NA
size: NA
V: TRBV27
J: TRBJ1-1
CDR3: CASSLGKSRGLPLAPGNTEAFF
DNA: TGTGCCAGCAGTTTGGGCAAGTCACGTGGTTTGCCCCTAGCGCCAGGCAACACTGAAGCTTTCTTT

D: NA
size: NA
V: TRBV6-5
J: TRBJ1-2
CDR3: CASSPQTGGYTF
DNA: TGTGCCAGCAGTCCCCAAACAGGCGGCTACACCTTC

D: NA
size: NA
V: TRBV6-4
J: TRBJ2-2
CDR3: CASSPPTGELFF
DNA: TGTGCCAGCAGTCCCCCCACCGGGGAGCTGTTTTTT

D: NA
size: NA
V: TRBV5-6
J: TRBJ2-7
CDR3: CASSFGGPRPFYEQYF
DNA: TGTGCCAGCAGCTTCGGAGGCCCTAGACCTTTCTACGAGCAGTACTTC

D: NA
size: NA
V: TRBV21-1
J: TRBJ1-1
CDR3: CASSNKGDGTEAFF
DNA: TGTGCCAGCAGCAATAAGGGAGATGGCACTGAAGCTTTCTTT

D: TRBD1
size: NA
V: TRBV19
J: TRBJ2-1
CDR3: CASSIDRGQHFSNEQFF
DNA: TGTGCCAGTAGTATAGATAGGGGGCAACATTTCAGCAACGAGCAGTTCTTC

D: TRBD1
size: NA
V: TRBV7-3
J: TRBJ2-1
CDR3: CASSLTLDRGLMDEQFF
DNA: TGTGCCAGCAGCTTAACGTTGGACAGGGGGCTGATGGATGAGCAGTTCTTC

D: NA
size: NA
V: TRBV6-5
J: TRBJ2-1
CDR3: CASSYSILGSDYEQFF
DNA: TGTGCCAGCAGTTACTCGATTCTGGGTTCGGATTATGAGCAGTTCTTC

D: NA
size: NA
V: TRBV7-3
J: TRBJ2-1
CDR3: CASSLTLGKLYAYNEQFF
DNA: TGTGCCAGCAGCTTAACCCTGGGTAAACTATACGCCTACAATGAGCAGTTCTTC

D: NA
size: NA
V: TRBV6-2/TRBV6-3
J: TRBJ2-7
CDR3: CASSYSSLRDLSYEQYF
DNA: TGTGCCAGCAGTTACTCGAGTTTGAGGGACCTCTCCTACGAGCAGTACTTC

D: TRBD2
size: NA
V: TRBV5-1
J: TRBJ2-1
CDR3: CASFSGRAYNEQFF
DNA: TGCGCCAGCTTCTCGGGGAGGGCCTACAATGAGCAGTTCTTC

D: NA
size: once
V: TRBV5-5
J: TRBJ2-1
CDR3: CASSLGAEAYNEQFF
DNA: TGTGCCAGCAGCTTAGGGGCTGAGGCCTACAATGAGCAGTTCTTC

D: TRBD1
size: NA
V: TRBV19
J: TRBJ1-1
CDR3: CASSIGLGTGLRGTEAFF
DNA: TGTGCCAGTAGTATCGGTTTGGGGACAGGGCTAAGGGGCACTGAAGCTTTCTTT

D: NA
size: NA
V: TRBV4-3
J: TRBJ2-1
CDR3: CASSRDGAGPSYNEQFF
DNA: TGCGCCAGCAGCCGAGACGGCGCAGGCCCGTCCTACAATGAGCAGTTCTTC

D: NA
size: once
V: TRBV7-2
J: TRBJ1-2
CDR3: CASSLEASYGYTF
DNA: TGTGCCAGCAGCTTAGAAGCATCCTATGGCTACACCTTC

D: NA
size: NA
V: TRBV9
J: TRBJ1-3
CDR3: CASSASGHSGNTIYF
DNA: TGTGCCAGCAGCGCCTCGGGGCACTCTGGAAACACCATATATTTT

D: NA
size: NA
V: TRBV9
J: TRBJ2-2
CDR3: CASSADPSTGELFF
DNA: TGTGCCAGCAGCGCTGACCCCTCCACCGGGGAGCTGTTTTTT

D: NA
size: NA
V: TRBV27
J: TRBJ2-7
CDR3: CASSFEPRPSYEQYF
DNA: TGTGCCAGCAGTTTCGAGCCGAGACCTTCCTACGAGCAGTACTTC

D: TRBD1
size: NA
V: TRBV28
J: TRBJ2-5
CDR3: CASSEGDRGWLETQYF
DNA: TGTGCCAGCAGTGAGGGCGACAGGGGCTGGCTGGAGACCCAGTACTTC

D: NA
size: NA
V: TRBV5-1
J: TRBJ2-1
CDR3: CASSLVSGFNNEQFF
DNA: TGCGCCAGCAGCTTGGTATCAGGGTTCAACAATGAGCAGTTCTTC

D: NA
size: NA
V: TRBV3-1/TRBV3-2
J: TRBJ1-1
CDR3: CASSQDSRANTEAFF
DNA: TGTGCCAGCAGCCAAGATTCCAGGGCGAACACTGAAGCTTTCTTT

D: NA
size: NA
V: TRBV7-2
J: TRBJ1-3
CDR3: CASSLRGGSSGNTIYF
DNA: TGTGCCAGCAGCTTAAGAGGGGGGAGCTCTGGAAACACCATATATTTT

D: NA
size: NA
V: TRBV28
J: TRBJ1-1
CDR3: CASSLSYNTEAFF
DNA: TGTGCCAGCAGTTTGTCATATAACACTGAAGCTTTCTTT

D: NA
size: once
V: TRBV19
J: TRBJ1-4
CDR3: CASIDSATNEKLFF
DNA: TGTGCCAGTATAGACAGTGCAACTAATGAAAAACTGTTTTTT

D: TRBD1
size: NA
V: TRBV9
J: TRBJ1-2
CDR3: CASSVGRTGGSRYTF
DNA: TGTGCCAGCAGCGTCGGTAGGACAGGGGGCTCGCGCTACACCTTC

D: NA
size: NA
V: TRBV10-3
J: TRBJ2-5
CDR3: CAIAGTNTQETQYF
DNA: TGTGCCATAGCAGGGACCAACACGCAAGAGACCCAGTACTTC

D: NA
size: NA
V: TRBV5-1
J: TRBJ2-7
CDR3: CASSLEGVSVREQYF
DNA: TGCGCCAGCAGCTTGGAAGGGGTCTCCGTTAGGGAGCAGTACTTC

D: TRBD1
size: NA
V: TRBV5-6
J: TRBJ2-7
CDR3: CASSLGQGIAYEQYF
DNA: TGTGCCAGCAGCTTGGGACAGGGGATCGCCTACGAGCAGTACTTC

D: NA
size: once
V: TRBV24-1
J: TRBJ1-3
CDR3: CATSDSGVAGNTIYF
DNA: TGTGCCACCAGTGATTCCGGTGTAGCTGGAAACACCATATATTTT

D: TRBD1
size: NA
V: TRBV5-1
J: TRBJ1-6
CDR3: CASSLEGANSPLHF
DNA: TGCGCCAGCAGCTTGGAGGGGGCAAATTCACCCCTCCACTTT

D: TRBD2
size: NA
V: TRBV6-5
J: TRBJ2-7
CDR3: CASSYVAGGSYEQYF
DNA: TGTGCCAGCAGTTATGTAGCGGGAGGTTCCTACGAGCAGTACTTC